This T cell receptor (beta chain) was obtained from a study of human T cells and chemical hapten exposure. TCRdb reprocessed the RACE reads via MiXCR and lists one record per CDR3 protein. Among around 76,000 distinct CDR3 sequences, about 11% were seen once, and the ten largest hold 3.5%. Germline lookup yields CDR1 SNHLY and CDR2 FYNNEI. V was clipped by 4 bases and J by 0 bases, with 19 bases between them. The length of the CDR3 is 19 residues. Noted time point: patch test 1, 2 weeks after DPC sensitization. Treatment reported: therapeutic diphenylcyclopropenone sensitization with weekly scalp DPC. This clonotype was seen ten or more times.

V gene TRBV2 combines with J gene TRBJ2-6, with D uncertain. This material consisted of whole blood, taken in connection with sensitization to the hapten diphenylcyclopropenone (DPC). This clonotype was obtained from a woman aged 55-75 years with alopecia areata. Some clones in this sample may be carry-over from other donors' samples. The CDR3 protein is CASSVFSPTRSSGANVLTF. The CDR3 DNA reads TGTGCCAGCAGTGTCTTCTCCCCGACGAGGAGCTCTGGGGCCAACGTCCTGACTTTC.